Below, 24 T cell receptor beta chains from the same sample are listed, as sequenced in a study of cytomegalovirus exposure and HLA in healthy donors. The PCR made use of 60 Vbeta and 13 Jbeta primers. Sequencing used immunoSEQ multiplex PCR; TCRdb keeps in-frame clones, though not all of them. The table shows approximately 150,000 clones, with 70% to 80% occurring only once. Sequencing used PBMCs. The receptors derive from a man in his 60s in good health and CMV-seronegative.

Only a few counts were recorded for this clone. The chain carries TRBV5-1 and TRBJ1-6; 9 bases align to TRBD1. The J segment lost 7 bases and the V segment lost 1 base, leaving 6 bases of the junction unmatched. Per germline, CDR1 SGHRS and CDR2 YFSETQ. This CDR3 comprises 16 residues. The CDR3 DNA follows: TGCGCCAGCAGCTTGAGGCCGACAGGGGGAAATTCACCCCTCCACTTT. It codes for CASSLRPTGGNSPLHF. Combining the CDR3 with reference TRBV5-1 and TRBJ1-6 gives the whole variable domain KAGVTQTPRYLIKTRGQQVTLSCSPISGHRSVSWYQQTPGQGLQFLFEYFSETQRNKGNFPGRFSGRQFSNSRSEMNVSTLELGDSALYLCASSLRPTGGNSPLHFGNGTRLTVT.

The gene calls are TRBV10-3 and TRBJ2-6, with 7 positions matching TRBD1. V was clipped by 2 bases and J by 4 bases; unmatched bases: 5. The CDR3 loop spans 16 amino acids. Germline assignment: CDR1 ENHRY and CDR2 SYGVKD. The CDR3 DNA reads as TGTGCCATCAGTGAGCGACAGGGTGCCGGGGCCAACGTCCTGACTTTC. Its protein product is CAISERQGAGANVLTF.

This clone showed up just once. The chain links TRBV11-2 to TRBJ2-3; maybe TRBD1 (6 bases). Trimming shortened V by 0 bases and J by 4 bases, and 11 bases separated the two germline ends. This CDR3 is 15 amino acids long. CDR1 and CDR2 from the germline V gene are SGHAT and FQNNGV. The CDR3 is CASSLETGISDTQYF. CDR3 nucleotide sequence: TGTGCCAGCAGCTTAGAAACAGGGATCTCAGATACGCAGTATTTT.

As to this clone: Germline is not matched at one junction end, which may reflect a read error. V and J are TRBV7-9 and TRBJ2-7; the D gene is possibly TRBD1 (6 bases). The CDR3 sequence is 14 residues long. In germline, CDR1 is SEHNR, CDR2 FQNEAQ (reference sequence). CDR3 amino acids: CSSSLGTNSNEQYF. The CDR3 nucleotides are TGTTCCAGCAGCTTAGGGACAAATAGTAACGAGCAGTACTTC. Full variable domain (missing parts from reference TRBV7-9 and TRBJ2-7): DTGVSQNPRHKITKRGQNVTFRCDPISEHNRLYWYRQTLGQGPEFLTYFQNEAQLEKSRLLSDRFSAERPKGSFSTLEIQRTEQGDSAMYLCSSSLGTNSNEQYFGPGTRLTVT.

This clone was found a few times. This chain uses TRBV4-3 with TRBJ2-1, with D possibly TRBD2 on 6 matching bases. Germline V lookup: CDR1 LGHNA, CDR2 YSLEER. CDR3 length: 13 amino acids. Trimming took 5 bases from V and 2 from J, leaving 7 bases between them. CDR3 nucleotides: TGCGCCAGCAGCGGAGGGACCTACAATGAGCAGTTCTTC. Its protein product is CASSGGTYNEQFF.

The chain links TRBV7-7 to TRBJ2-5; 10 bases match TRBD1. The CDR3 runs 16 residues. Germline trimming cut 5 bases from V and 5 bases from J; bases unmatched to any gene: 11. Germline V gives CDR1 SSHAT, CDR2 FNYEAQ (reference sequence). The CDR3 loop is CASSLVGTGASETQYF. The CDR3 DNA follows: TGTGCCAGCAGCCTCGTGGGGACAGGGGCTTCTGAGACCCAGTACTTC.

This chain joins TRBV2 and TRBJ1-6; maybe TRBD1 (5 bases). Trimming took off 4 bases at V and 8 bases at J, with 9 bases between the two ends. Per the germline V gene, CDR1 is SNHLY and CDR2 is FYNNEI. This CDR3 has 13 amino acids. The CDR3 reads CASSGDLYSPLHF. CDR3 nucleotide sequence: TGTGCCAGCAGTGGGGACTTATATTCACCCCTCCACTTT.

This chain joins TRBV5-1 and TRBJ2-3, with a tentative D call TRBD2 (7 bases). This CDR3 region has 19 residues. The V end lost 0 bases, the J end lost 0 bases, and 20 bases lay between the germline ends. Per germline, CDR1 SGHRS and CDR2 YFSETQ. The CDR3 is CASSLGSGSGGGSTDTQYF. The CDR3 coding sequence is TGCGCCAGCAGCTTGGGGTCGGGGTCGGGCGGGGGCAGCACAGATACGCAGTATTTT.

This chain connects TRBV6-5 to TRBJ1-3, with a possible D match to TRBD1 (6 bases). This CDR3 contains 16 residues. Germline CDR1 and CDR2: MNHEY and SVGAGI. With 0 bases removed from V and 4 bases from J, the gap between germline ends came to 13 bases. This CDR3 reads CASSYSMAGDGNTIYF. As DNA, the CDR3 is TGTGCCAGCAGTTACTCGATGGCAGGGGACGGAAACACCATATATTTT.

V is TRBV18 and J is TRBJ1-1; D perhaps matches TRBD1 (5 bases). Per the germline V gene, CDR1 is KGHSH and CDR2 is LQKENI. V lost 1 base and J 1 base, leaving 10 bases between the germline ends. The CDR3 is 15 residues long. The CDR3 sequence is CASSPRETANTEAFF. The CDR3 bases are TGTGCCAGCTCACCACGAGAGACAGCGAACACTGAAGCTTTCTTT.

The CDR3 sequence is CASSLWDSDEKLFF. The CDR3 DNA reads as TGTGCCAGCAGTTTATGGGACAGTGATGAAAAACTGTTTTTT. This chain uses TRBV27 with TRBJ1-4, with 7 bases identical to TRBD1. V gave up 1 base and J gave up 6 bases; unmatched junction bases: 2. The CDR3 spans 14 residues. Germline lookup yields CDR1 MNHEY and CDR2 SMNVEV (reference sequence).

For the CDR3, the DNA is TGTGCCAGCAGTTTCCAATATGCCCTCCCTCATAGCGGAGTCCGCACAGATACGCAGTATTTT. Its protein is CASSFQYALPHSGVRTDTQYF. The chain couples TRBV28 to TRBJ2-3; the D gene is possibly TRBD2 (6 bases). Germline V CDR1 and CDR2: MDHEN, SYDVKM. Trimming took 3 bases from V and 1 from J, leaving 29 bases between them. The CDR3 totals 21 residues.

The chain links TRBV6-4 to TRBJ2-2, with D hard to call. The germline V gene encodes CDR1 MRHNA and CDR2 SNTAGT. Trimming took 3 bases from V and 6 from J, leaving 8 bases between them. The CDR3 spans 13 residues. CDR3: CASSESSAGELFF. The CDR3 nucleotides read TGTGCCAGCAGTGAAAGCTCGGCCGGGGAGCTGTTTTTT.

The rearrangement joins TRBV5-1 to TRBJ2-1; 8 bases match TRBD2. Germline CDR1 reads SGHRS; CDR2 reads YFSETQ. The J segment lost 5 bases and the V segment lost 5 bases, leaving 6 bases of the junction unmatched. The CDR3 sequence is 14 residues long. The CDR3 sequence is CASRSLAGNNEQFF. The CDR3 DNA follows: TGCGCCAGCAGGAGTCTAGCGGGCAACAATGAGCAGTTCTTC.

The rearrangement joins TRBV21-1 to TRBJ1-4. TRBV21-1 is a recognized pseudogene. There are 16 residues in the CDR3. The CDR3 here is CASSKANAGLHEKLFF. The CDR3 nucleotides are TGTGCCAGCAGCAAAGCCAATGCCGGGTTACATGAAAAACTGTTTTTT.

J is TRBJ2-3 and V is TRBV2, with no clear D. Looked up from germline, CDR1 is SNHLY and CDR2 is FYNNEI. CDR3 length: 14 amino acids. V lost 4 bases and J 0 bases, leaving 8 bases between the germline ends. This CDR3 reads CASSVILSTDTQYF. The CDR3 bases are TGTGCCAGCAGTGTAATTCTGAGCACAGATACGCAGTATTTT.

This clone has a single count. The rearrangement links TRBV28 to TRBJ2-7; weak D call: TRBD1 (5 bases). CDR3 size: 15 residues. CDR1 and CDR2 (germline): MDHEN, SYDVKM. Deletions cut 5 bases from V and 0 bases from J, with 14 bases between. This CDR3 reads CASSTTGSSSYEQYF. The CDR3 DNA reads as TGTGCCAGCAGTACAACAGGATCCAGCTCCTACGAGCAGTACTTC.

The gene calls are TRBV5-1 and TRBJ2-7; tentative D call: TRBD2 (6 bases). Trimming pared 5 bases from V and 5 bases from J, leaving 11 bases between. CDR3 length: 12 residues. Germline V CDR1 and CDR2: SGHRS, YFSETQ. The CDR3 loop reads CASRGLFHEQYF. Here the CDR3 DNA reads TGCGCCAGCAGGGGACTCTTCCACGAGCAGTACTTC.

This chain connects TRBV5-4 to TRBJ2-7; weak D call: TRBD1 (5 bases). V lost 3 bases and J 2 bases, leaving 12 bases between the germline ends. This CDR3 has 14 amino acids. Germline V gene lookup returns CDR1 SGHNT and CDR2 YYREEE (reference sequence). CDR3 DNA sequence: TGTGCCAGCAGCTCTGGTAGACAGCCCTACGAGCAGTACTTC. Encoded protein: CASSSGRQPYEQYF.

V and J are TRBV7-7 and TRBJ2-2; TRBD2 matches at 7 bases. Trimming removed 3 bases from V and 1 base from J; junction bases left unmatched: 2. Germline CDR1 is SSHAT and CDR2 is FNYEAQ (reference sequence). The CDR3 totals 15 residues. The CDR3, as DNA: TGTGCCAGCAGCTTGAGGGAGGGGAACACCGGGGAGCTGTTTTTT. Protein sequence: CASSLREGNTGELFF.

This chain uses TRBV15 with TRBJ2-1; TRBD1 is a possible D gene (6 bases). Germline assignment: CDR1 LNHNV and CDR2 YYDKDF (reference sequence). V lost 1 base, J lost 5 bases, and 9 bases lay in between. The CDR3 spans 14 residues. CDR3 sequence: CATSRGNRDNEQFF. The CDR3 region has the DNA TGTGCCACCAGCAGAGGGAACAGGGACAATGAGCAGTTCTTC.

In this sample, this clone turned up once. The chain is built from TRBV7-9 and TRBJ1-1; 8 bases are a match to TRBD1. V gave up 5 bases and J gave up 7 bases; unmatched junction bases: 6. The CDR3 spans 13 residues. In germline, CDR1 is SEHNR, CDR2 FQNEAQ (reference sequence). The CDR3 region has the DNA TGTGCCAGCAGCCAAACAGGGGGTGGTGAAGCTTTCTTT. The encoded protein is CASSQTGGGEAFF.

This clone has a handful of counts. This rearrangement joins TRBV6-5 to TRBJ2-2; 8 nucleotides align to TRBD1. Germline-derived CDR1 and CDR2 are MNHEY and SVGAGI. Trimming removed 2 bases from V and 5 bases from J; junction bases left unmatched: 4. This CDR3 comprises 15 residues. Here the CDR3 reads CASSYQGQATGELFF. CDR3 nucleotide sequence: TGTGCCAGCAGTTACCAGGGACAGGCTACCGGGGAGCTGTTTTTT.

The V gene is TRBV18, the J gene TRBJ1-1; 8 nucleotides agree with TRBD1. Germline CDR1 and CDR2: KGHSH and LQKENI. J gave up 2 bases and V 3 bases, and 11 bases lay outside the gene matches. The CDR3 covers 17 residues. CDR3 DNA sequence: TGTGCCAGCTCACCTTTTACAGGGGGAGGGAGAAACACTGAAGCTTTCTTT. Amino acid sequence: CASSPFTGGGRNTEAFF.